Listed below are T cell receptor beta chains from one sample, sequenced in a study of T cells in Graves' hyperthyroidism and ophthalmopathy. A single record per CDR3 protein comes from TCRdb applying MiXCR to the multiplex PCR reads. The repertoire holds approximately 520,000 distinct CDR3 sequences, about 20% seen once, with more than 25% in the top ten. The sample was blood. These receptors were taken from a young man with Graves' hyperthyroidism. Each CDR3 is given with its conserved first and last residue. A D gene is named only where the DNA matches it firmly. Clone size is shown for a subset of rows, as once, few, many or a class of expanded clone.

length	J	size	V	D	CDR3	DNA
14	TRBJ2-5	-	TRBV6-5	TRBD1	CASSFPDRGETQYF	TGTGCCAGCAGTTTCCCCGACAGGGGTGAGACCCAGTACTTC
16	TRBJ1-1	few	TRBV4-1	-	CASSQGPGGSVTEAFF	TGCGCCAGCAGCCAAGGCCCGGGGGGGTCCGTAACTGAAGCTTTCTTT
15	TRBJ1-1	many	TRBV15	TRBD1	CATSARQGRAAEAFF	TGTGCCACCAGCGCCCGACAGGGTCGGGCGGCTGAAGCTTTCTTT
15	TRBJ2-7	-	TRBV5-1	TRBD1	CASSLATGSPYEQYF	TGCGCCAGCAGCTTGGCGACAGGGTCCCCCTACGAGCAGTACTTC
15	TRBJ1-2	few	TRBV12-3/TRBV12-4	TRBD1	CASSFRQTGHYGYTF	TGTGCCAGCAGTTTTAGGCAGACAGGGCATTATGGCTACACCTTC
16	TRBJ1-1	-	TRBV12-3/TRBV12-4	-	CASSKLRQPMNTEAFF	TGTGCCAGCAGTAAGCTTCGACAGCCGATGAACACTGAAGCTTTCTTT
13	TRBJ1-1	many	TRBV12-3/TRBV12-4	-	CASRYRENTEAFF	TGTGCCAGCAGGTATAGGGAGAACACTGAAGCTTTCTTT
15	TRBJ1-2	many	TRBV20-1	TRBD1	CSASLGMTGNYGYTF	TGCAGTGCTAGCCTGGGGATGACAGGGAACTATGGCTACACCTTC
16	TRBJ2-5	many	TRBV12-5	-	CASGLVAGARLETQYF	TGTGCTAGTGGTTTGGTCGCGGGGGCCCGGTTGGAGACCCAGTACTTC
13	TRBJ1-1	many	TRBV19	-	CASSTRVNTEAFF	TGTGCCAGTAGTACGAGGGTGAACACTGAAGCTTTCTTT
17	TRBJ2-3	many	TRBV6-1	TRBD2	CASSEVILAGTTDTQYF	TGTGCCAGCAGTGAAGTGATTCTAGCGGGGACCACAGATACGCAGTATTTT
16	TRBJ2-5	many	TRBV11-1	TRBD1	CASSTGGTVYQETQYF	TGTGCCAGCAGCACAGGTGGGACAGTCTACCAAGAGACCCAGTACTTC
14	TRBJ1-2	-	TRBV2	-	CASSETGTYYGYTF	TGTGCCAGCAGTGAAACGGGGACCTACTATGGCTACACCTTC
15	TRBJ2-5	many	TRBV4-2	TRBD2	CASSQGLAGRETQYF	TGTGCCAGCAGCCAGGGACTAGCGGGGCGAGAGACCCAGTACTTC
14	TRBJ1-1	many	TRBV7-2	-	CASSLDGKNTEAFF	TGTGCCAGCAGCTTAGACGGGAAGAACACTGAAGCTTTCTTT
12	TRBJ1-2	few	TRBV29-1	-	CSVEAPNYGYTF	TGCAGCGTTGAAGCCCCCAACTATGGCTACACCTTC
19	TRBJ2-7	once	TRBV11-2	TRBD2	CASSFFPSTSGGLSYEQYF	TGTGCCAGCAGCTTTTTCCCCTCGACTAGCGGGGGTTTATCCTACGAGCAGTACTTC
15	TRBJ2-7	-	TRBV12-3/TRBV12-4	TRBD1	CASSTDRESSYEQYF	TGTGCCAGCAGTACCGACAGGGAGAGCTCCTACGAGCAGTACTTC
17	TRBJ2-7	many	TRBV11-2	TRBD2	CASSPSTGTSGVYEQYF	TGTGCCAGCAGCCCGTCAACCGGGACTAGCGGGGTGTACGAGCAGTACTTC
14	TRBJ2-5	few	TRBV11-2	-	CASSLDPAQETQYF	TGTGCCAGCAGCTTAGATCCGGCCCAAGAGACCCAGTACTTC
15	TRBJ2-7	many	TRBV28	TRBD2	CASSHSGGMTYEQYF	TGTGCCAGCAGTCATAGCGGGGGGATGACCTACGAGCAGTACTTC
18	TRBJ1-2	-	TRBV11-2	-	CASSLVPPQGRANYGYTF	TGTGCCAGCAGCTTAGTCCCGCCGCAGGGGCGGGCTAACTATGGCTACACCTTC
15	TRBJ2-5	many	TRBV27	TRBD2	CASRWAGGPQETQYF	TGTGCCAGCAGATGGGCGGGGGGGCCGCAAGAGACCCAGTACTTC
11	TRBJ2-5	many	TRBV30	TRBD1	CACTGGETQYF	TGTGCTTGTACAGGGGGGGAGACCCAGTACTTC
13	TRBJ1-1	many	TRBV18	-	CASSRAADDQAFF	TGTGCCAGCTCACGGGCCGCCGACGACCAAGCTTTCTTT
13	TRBJ1-2	many	TRBV12-3/TRBV12-4	-	CASSLGRFYGYTF	TGTGCCAGCAGTTTGGGCCGTTTCTATGGCTACACCTTC
14	TRBJ2-7	many	TRBV6-1	TRBD1	CASGPRDRGREQYF	TGTGCCAGCGGCCCCCGGGACAGGGGGCGTGAGCAGTACTTC
16	TRBJ1-2	-	TRBV19	TRBD1	CARPEAQGAANYGYTF	TGTGCCAGACCCGAGGCCCAGGGGGCAGCTAACTATGGCTACACCTTC
15	TRBJ1-1	many	TRBV7-2	TRBD1	CASSTQGAWGTEAFF	TGTGCCAGCAGCACCCAGGGGGCCTGGGGCACTGAAGCTTTCTTT
11	TRBJ2-7	many	TRBV6-2/TRBV6-3	-	CASSYQGEQYF	TGTGCCAGCAGTTACCAGGGCGAGCAGTACTTC
13	TRBJ2-7	many	TRBV6-1	-	CASSEFISYEQYF	TGTGCCAGCAGTGAATTTATCAGTTACGAGCAGTACTTC
14	TRBJ2-2	many	TRBV6-1	-	CASRDRLNTGELFF	TGTGCCAGCAGGGACAGACTAAACACCGGGGAGCTGTTTTTT
15	TRBJ1-1	-	TRBV11-3	TRBD1	CASRKGDRAYTEAFF	TGTGCCAGCAGGAAGGGGGACAGGGCATATACTGAAGCTTTCTTT
13	TRBJ1-2	many	TRBV7-2	-	CASSPGRVVGYTF	TGTGCCAGCAGCCCCGGCCGGGTAGTTGGCTACACCTTC
15	TRBJ1-2	many	TRBV7-2	TRBD1	CASSQPGQSPYGYTF	TGTGCCAGCAGCCAGCCGGGACAGAGTCCTTATGGCTACACCTTC
15	TRBJ2-7	many	TRBV20-1	-	CSARDRDAASYEQYF	TGCAGTGCTAGAGACCGGGACGCAGCGTCGTACGAGCAGTACTTC
14	TRBJ1-5	many	TRBV19	-	CASRATAPRQPQHF	TGTGCCAGTAGGGCAACGGCCCCTCGGCAGCCCCAGCATTTT
14	TRBJ2-5	many	TRBV20-1	-	CSARSLQGGETQYF	TGCAGTGCTAGATCCCTACAGGGTGGGGAGACCCAGTACTTC
14	TRBJ1-1	-	TRBV3-1	-	CASSRQYMNTEAFF	TGTGCCAGCAGCCGACAGTACATGAACACTGAAGCTTTCTTT
15	TRBJ2-7	many	TRBV6-5	-	CASSYSNFLNYEQYF	TGTGCCAGCAGTTACTCTAATTTTCTAAATTACGAGCAGTACTTC
20	TRBJ2-7	-	TRBV25-1	TRBD1	CASSEYRQGRPIHSSYEQYF	TGTGCCAGCAGTGAATATCGACAGGGCCGACCCATACACAGCTCCTACGAGCAGTACTTC
15	TRBJ1-5	many	TRBV12-3/TRBV12-4	-	CASSSRQVYNQPQHF	TGTGCCAGCAGTTCTAGACAGGTGTACAATCAGCCCCAGCATTTT
15	TRBJ2-2	-	TRBV5-5	TRBD2	CASSLPGTSTRELFF	TGTGCCAGCAGCCTACCCGGGACTAGCACCCGGGAGCTGTTTTTT
15	TRBJ2-5	-	TRBV7-2	TRBD2	CASSISGGFQETQYF	TGTGCCAGCAGCATTAGCGGGGGGTTCCAAGAGACCCAGTACTTC
13	TRBJ2-7	-	TRBV6-1	TRBD2	CASWTGGTYEQYF	TGTGCCAGCTGGACGGGGGGTACCTACGAGCAGTACTTC
16	TRBJ2-2	few	TRBV2	TRBD2	CASRGGLASNTGELFF	TGTGCCAGCAGGGGGGGACTAGCCTCGAACACCGGGGAGCTGTTTTTT
17	TRBJ1-5	many	TRBV19	-	CASTIMTASRSNQPQHF	TGTGCCAGTACCATCATGACAGCTAGTAGGAGCAATCAGCCCCAGCATTTT
16	TRBJ2-3	-	TRBV9	-	CASSVEAGVGTDTQYF	TGTGCCAGCAGCGTAGAGGCGGGTGTGGGAACAGATACGCAGTATTTT
14	TRBJ1-3	many	TRBV28	-	CASTQGSSGNTIYF	TGTGCCAGCACCCAGGGATCTTCTGGAAACACCATATATTTT
12	TRBJ2-2	few	TRBV30	-	CAWSNGPGELFF	TGTGCCTGGAGTAACGGGCCCGGGGAGCTGTTTTTT
15	TRBJ2-5	many	TRBV2	-	CASSEVGASQETQYF	TGTGCCAGCAGTGAAGTGGGGGCTTCACAAGAGACCCAGTACTTC
11	TRBJ1-1	-	TRBV6-1	-	CASGGATEAFF	TGTGCCAGCGGAGGAGCGACTGAAGCTTTCTTT
14	TRBJ1-2	many	TRBV28	-	CASSLSPAFYGYTF	TGTGCCAGCAGTTTATCCCCAGCCTTTTATGGCTACACCTTC
12	TRBJ1-6	few	TRBV11-3	TRBD1	CASLNRGSPLHF	TGTGCCAGCCTTAACAGGGGTTCACCCCTCCACTTT
15	TRBJ1-1	many	TRBV6-1	-	CASSAPGEVWTEAFF	TGTGCCAGCAGTGCCCCGGGGGAGGTCTGGACTGAAGCTTTCTTT